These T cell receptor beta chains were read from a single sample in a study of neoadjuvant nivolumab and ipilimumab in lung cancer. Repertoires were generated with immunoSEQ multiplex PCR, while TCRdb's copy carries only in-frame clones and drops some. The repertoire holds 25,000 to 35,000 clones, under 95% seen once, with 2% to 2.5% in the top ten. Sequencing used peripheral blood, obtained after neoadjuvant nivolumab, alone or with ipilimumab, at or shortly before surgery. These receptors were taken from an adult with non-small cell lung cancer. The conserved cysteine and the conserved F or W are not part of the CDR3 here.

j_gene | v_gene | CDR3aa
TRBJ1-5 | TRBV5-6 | ASSLTPDQPQH
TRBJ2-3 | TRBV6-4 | ASSVEQGGTDTQY
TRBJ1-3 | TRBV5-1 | ASSLGWTRNTIY
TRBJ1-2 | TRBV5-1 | ASSLDSDGYT
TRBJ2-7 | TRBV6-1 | ASSETGPLDEQY
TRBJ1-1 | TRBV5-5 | ASTLDSLNTEAF
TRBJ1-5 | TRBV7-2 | ASSLSQYRAPNQPQH
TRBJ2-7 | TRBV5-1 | ASSSTSGSYEQY
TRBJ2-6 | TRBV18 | ASSPGTGANVLT
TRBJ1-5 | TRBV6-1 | ASSEVSAGGQPQH
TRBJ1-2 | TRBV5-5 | ASSSRQGDGYT
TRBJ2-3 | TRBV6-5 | ASSREDTQY
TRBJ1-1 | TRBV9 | ASSVGGVSVAEAF
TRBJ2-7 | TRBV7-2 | ASSPLPGSSYEQY
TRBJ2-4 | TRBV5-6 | ASSFLSGSENIQY
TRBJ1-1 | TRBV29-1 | SFLNTEAF
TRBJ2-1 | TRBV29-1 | SAGTSGTGYEQF
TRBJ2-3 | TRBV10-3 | AIGGVGGRSTDTQY
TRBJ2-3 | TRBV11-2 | ASSLTGGRSSTDTQY
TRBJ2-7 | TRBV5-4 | ASSRIGGRLAAAYEQY
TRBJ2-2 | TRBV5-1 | ASSLTSGRRATGELF
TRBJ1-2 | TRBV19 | ASSPVTQPPRYGYT
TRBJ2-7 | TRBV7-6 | ASSLDGLAAEQY
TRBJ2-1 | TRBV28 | ASSLLFMGQRGNEQF
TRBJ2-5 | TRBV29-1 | SVLGLAGEGETQY
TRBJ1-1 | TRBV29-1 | SVEQLEAF
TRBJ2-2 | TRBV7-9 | ASSFQREPIRRELF
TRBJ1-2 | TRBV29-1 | SVRDRGLDNYGYT
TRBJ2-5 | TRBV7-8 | ASSSSGTGAKETQY
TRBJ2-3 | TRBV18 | ASSPWTSGAPKDTQY
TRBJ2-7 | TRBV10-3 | AISALGQGNYEQY
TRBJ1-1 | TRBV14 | ASSHYGQGGTEAF
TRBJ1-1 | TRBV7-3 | ASSQQANTEAF
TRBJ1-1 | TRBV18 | VSSLGGDTEAF
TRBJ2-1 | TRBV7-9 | ASSLTLAGVGQF
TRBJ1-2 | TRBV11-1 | ASSFSPTGFDGYT
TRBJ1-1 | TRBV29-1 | SVGGGVNTEAF
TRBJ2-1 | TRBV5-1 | ASSLVGLARVGNEQF
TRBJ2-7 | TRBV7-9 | ASSSGPSYEQY
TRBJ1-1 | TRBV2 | ASLRAGENTEAF
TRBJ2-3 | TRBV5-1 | ASSLGGSRSDTQY
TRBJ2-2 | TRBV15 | ATSRGGANTGELF
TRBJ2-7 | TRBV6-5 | ASSPSGREKREQY
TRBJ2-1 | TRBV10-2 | ASELAGGYNEQF
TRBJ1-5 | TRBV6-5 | ASSYRASYQPQH
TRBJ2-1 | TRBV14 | ASSQRINLAGGVYRGDEQF